A selection of T cell receptor beta chains follows, all from one sample in a study of blood T cell repertoires in COVID-19. Profiling relied on immunoSEQ multiplex PCR, and the TCRdb table lists in-frame clones only, not all of them. The sample carries 110,000 to 150,000 clones, over 75% recorded once. Sequencing was performed on peripheral blood. Every receptor here comes from a human donor in a cohort sampled during active COVID-19. Each CDR3 is given with its conserved first and last residue. The order of the fields is V gene, clone size, D gene, J gene, CDR3 protein, CDR3 DNA. A D gene is named only where the DNA matches it firmly. Size values are once, few and many counts, or a class for expanded clones, and some rows have none.

>TRBV2|NA|NA|TRBJ2-4
CASRRTSTPSIQYF
TGTGCCAGCAGACGTACTAGTACCCCCAGCATTCAGTACTTC
>TRBV7-8|NA|NA|TRBJ1-4
CASSSGQFGAQLFF
TGTGCCAGCAGCTCCGGACAGTTTGGGGCCCAACTGTTTTTT
>TRBV6-6|NA|NA|TRBJ1-5
CASTRGSNQPQHF
TGTGCCAGCACCAGGGGAAGCAATCAGCCCCAGCATTTT
>TRBV6-5|NA|NA|TRBJ1-3
CASQGTGNTIYF
TGTGCCAGCCAGGGTACTGGAAACACCATATATTTT
>TRBV4-3|NA|TRBD1|TRBJ1-4
CASSRRDREKLFF
TGCGCCAGCAGCCGAAGGGACAGGGAAAAACTGTTTTTT
>TRBV7-9|NA|TRBD1|TRBJ2-3
CASSLGTGYTDTQYF
TGTGCCAGCAGCTTAGGGACAGGCTACACAGATACGCAGTATTTT
>TRBV27|NA|TRBD1|TRBJ1-5
CASASLQGGNQPQHF
TGTGCCAGCGCTTCGCTTCAGGGGGGAAATCAGCCCCAGCATTTT
>TRBV6-5|NA|TRBD1|TRBJ2-1
CASTRRQGDYNEQFF
TGTGCCAGCACCAGACGGCAGGGGGACTACAATGAGCAGTTCTTC
>TRBV9|NA|TRBD1|TRBJ2-7
CASSVAPGGVYEQYF
TGTGCCAGCAGCGTAGCTCCAGGGGGCGTTTACGAGCAGTACTTC
>TRBV9|NA|NA|TRBJ1-1
CASSVTGFSPEAFF
TGTGCCAGCAGCGTAACAGGATTCAGCCCTGAAGCTTTCTTT
>TRBV3-1/TRBV3-2|NA|TRBD2|TRBJ2-5
CASSKGADLAGVETQYF
TGTGCCAGCAGCAAAGGGGCCGATTTAGCGGGAGTAGAGACCCAGTACTTC
>TRBV7-2|NA|NA|TRBJ2-1
CASSLGRLYNEQFF
TGTGCCAGCAGCTTAGGAAGACTCTACAATGAGCAGTTCTTC
>TRBV10-3|NA|NA|TRBJ2-2
CAISPGHNTGELFF
TGTGCCATCAGCCCTGGACACAACACCGGGGAGCTGTTTTTT
>TRBV5-6|NA|TRBD2|TRBJ2-3
CASSLAGGPIKDTQYF
TGTGCCAGCAGCTTAGCGGGGGGGCCCATTAAAGATACGCAGTATTTT
>TRBV9|NA|NA|TRBJ2-1
CASSVNPGADEQFF
TGTGCCAGCAGCGTAAACCCCGGAGCGGATGAGCAGTTCTTC
>TRBV30|NA|NA|TRBJ1-4
CAWNRGTNEKLFF
TGTGCCTGGAATAGGGGAACTAATGAAAAACTGTTTTTT
>TRBV9|NA|TRBD1|TRBJ1-2
CASSLRGRGDSNYGYTF
TGTGCCAGCAGCCTCCGGGGTCGTGGGGACAGCAACTATGGCTACACCTTC
>TRBV5-1|NA|TRBD2|TRBJ2-7
CASSLVGTSGYEQYF
TGCGCCAGCAGCTTGGTTGGGACTAGTGGCTACGAGCAGTACTTC
>TRBV4-1|once|TRBD2|TRBJ2-4
CASSQVAGGERIQYF
TGCGCCAGCAGCCAAGTTGCGGGAGGGGAGCGCATTCAGTACTTC
>TRBV5-1|NA|TRBD1|TRBJ2-3
CASSTGQGVPTDTQYF
TGCGCCAGCAGCACTGGACAGGGGGTCCCCACAGATACGCAGTATTTT
>TRBV4-1|NA|TRBD1|TRBJ2-7
CASSQDQGARYEQYF
TGCGCCAGCAGCCAAGATCAGGGGGCGCGCTACGAGCAGTACTTC
>TRBV9|NA|NA|TRBJ2-3
CASTTQGLTTDTQYF
TGTGCCAGCACCACCCAGGGGCTAACCACAGATACGCAGTATTTT
>TRBV5-4|NA|TRBD1|TRBJ2-5
CASSLTGGGETQYF
TGTGCCAGCAGCCTGACAGGGGGCGGAGAGACCCAGTACTTC
>TRBV2|NA|TRBD1|TRBJ1-4
CASSETRQGGKLFF
TGTGCCAGCAGTGAAACGAGACAGGGAGGAAAACTGTTTTTT
>TRBV18|NA|NA|TRBJ2-1
CASSPVRGNEQFF
TGTGCCAGCTCACCAGTCCGGGGCAATGAGCAGTTCTTC
>TRBV29-1|NA|NA|TRBJ1-1
CSVEAGTEAFF
TGCAGCGTAGAAGCGGGGACTGAAGCTTTCTTT